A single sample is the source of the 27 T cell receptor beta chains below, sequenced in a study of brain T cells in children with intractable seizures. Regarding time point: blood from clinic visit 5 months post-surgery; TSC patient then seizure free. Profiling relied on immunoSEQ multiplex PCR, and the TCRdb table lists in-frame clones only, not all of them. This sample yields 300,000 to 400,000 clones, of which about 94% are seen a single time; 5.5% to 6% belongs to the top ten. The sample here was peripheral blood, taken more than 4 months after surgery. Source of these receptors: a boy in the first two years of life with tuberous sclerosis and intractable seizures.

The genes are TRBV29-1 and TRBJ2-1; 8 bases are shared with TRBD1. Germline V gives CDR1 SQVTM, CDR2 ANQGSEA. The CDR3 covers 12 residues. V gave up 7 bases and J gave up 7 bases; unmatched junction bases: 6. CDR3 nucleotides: TGCAGCGCCCACACAGGGGGGAATGAGCAGTTCTTC. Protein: CSAHTGGNEQFF.

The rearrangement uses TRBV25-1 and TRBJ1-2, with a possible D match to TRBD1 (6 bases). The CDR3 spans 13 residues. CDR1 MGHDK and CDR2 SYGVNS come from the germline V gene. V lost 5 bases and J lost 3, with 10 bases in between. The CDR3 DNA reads TGTGCCAGCAGTTCCGGGGGCCACTATGGCTACACCTTC. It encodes CASSSGGHYGYTF.

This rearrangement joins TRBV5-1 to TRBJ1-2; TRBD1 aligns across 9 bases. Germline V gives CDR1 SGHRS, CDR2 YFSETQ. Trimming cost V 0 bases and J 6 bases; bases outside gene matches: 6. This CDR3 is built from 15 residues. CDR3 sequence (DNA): TGCGCCAGCAGCTTGGTACAGGGGGCGCGGGATGGCTACACCTTC. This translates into CASSLVQGARDGYTF.

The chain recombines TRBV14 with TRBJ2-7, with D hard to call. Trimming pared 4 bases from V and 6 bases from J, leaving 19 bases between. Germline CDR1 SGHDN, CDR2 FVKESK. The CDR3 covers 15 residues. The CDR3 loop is CASSRALGLASEQYF. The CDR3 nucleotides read TGTGCCAGCAGCCGGGCCCTTGGTCTTGCAAGCGAGCAGTACTTC. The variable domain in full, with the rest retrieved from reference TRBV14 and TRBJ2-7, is EAGVTQFPSHSVIEKGQTVTLRCDPISGHDNLYWYRRVMGKEIKFLLHFVKESKQDESGMPNNRFLAERTGGTYSTLKVQPAELEDSGVYFCASSRALGLASEQYFGPGTRLTVT.

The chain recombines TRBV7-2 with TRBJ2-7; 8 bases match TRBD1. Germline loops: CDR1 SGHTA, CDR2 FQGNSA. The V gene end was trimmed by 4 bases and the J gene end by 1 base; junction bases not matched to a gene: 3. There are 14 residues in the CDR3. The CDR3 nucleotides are TGTGCCAGCAGCTCCCGGACAGGGTCCTACGAGCAGTACTTC. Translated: CASSSRTGSYEQYF.

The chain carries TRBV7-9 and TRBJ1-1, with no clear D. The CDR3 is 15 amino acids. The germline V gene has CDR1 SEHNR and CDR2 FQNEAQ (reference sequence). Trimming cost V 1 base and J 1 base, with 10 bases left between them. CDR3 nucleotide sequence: TGTGCCAGCAGCTTAGACCCCGGGGAGAACACTGAAGCTTTCTTT. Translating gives CASSLDPGENTEAFF.

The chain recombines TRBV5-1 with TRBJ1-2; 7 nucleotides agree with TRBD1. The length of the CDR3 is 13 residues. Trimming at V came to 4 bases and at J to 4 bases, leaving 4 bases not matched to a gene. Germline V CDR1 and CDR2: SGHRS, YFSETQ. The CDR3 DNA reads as TGCGCCAGCAGCAGGGGACAGATCTATGGCTACACCTTC. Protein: CASSRGQIYGYTF.

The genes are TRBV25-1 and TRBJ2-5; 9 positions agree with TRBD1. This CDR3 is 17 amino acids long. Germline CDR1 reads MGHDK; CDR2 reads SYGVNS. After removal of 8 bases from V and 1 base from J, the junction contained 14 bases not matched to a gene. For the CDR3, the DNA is TGTGCCAGCCACAACATCCGGGACAGGGCCTCCCAAGAGACCCAGTACTTC. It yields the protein CASHNIRDRASQETQYF.

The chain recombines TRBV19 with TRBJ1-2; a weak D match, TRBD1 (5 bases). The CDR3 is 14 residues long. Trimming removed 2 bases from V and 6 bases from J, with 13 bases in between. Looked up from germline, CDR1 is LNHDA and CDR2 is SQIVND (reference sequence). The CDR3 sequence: CASSIRGTGNGYTF. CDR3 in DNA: TGTGCCAGTAGTATACGCGGGACCGGGAATGGCTACACCTTC.

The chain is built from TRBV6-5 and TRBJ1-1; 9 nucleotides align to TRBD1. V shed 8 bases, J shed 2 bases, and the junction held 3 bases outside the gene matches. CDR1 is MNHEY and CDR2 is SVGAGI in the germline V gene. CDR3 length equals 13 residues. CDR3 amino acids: CASQTGGNTEAFF. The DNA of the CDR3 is TGTGCCAGCCAAACAGGGGGCAACACTGAAGCTTTCTTT.

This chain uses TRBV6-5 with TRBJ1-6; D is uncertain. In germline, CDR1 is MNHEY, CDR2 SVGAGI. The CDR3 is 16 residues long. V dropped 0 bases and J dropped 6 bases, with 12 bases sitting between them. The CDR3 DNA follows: TGTGCCAGCAGTTACTCGACCGATTTTCCTAATTCACCCCTCCACTTT. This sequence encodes CASSYSTDFPNSPLHF.

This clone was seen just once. CDR3 nucleotides: TGCGCCAGCAGCCATTACGAGCGGGACGAAAGCCAGGGGACTCGGAACACTGAAGCTTTCTTT. This sequence encodes CASSHYERDESQGTRNTEAFF. The V gene is TRBV4-1, the J gene TRBJ1-1; D perhaps matches TRBD1 (6 bases). Germline values: CDR1 MGHRA, CDR2 YSYEKL. The V gene lost 3 bases and the J gene lost 1 base, with 30 bases spanning the gap. The CDR3 has 21 residues.

CDR3 sequence reads: CASSPGLAATDTQYF. Written as DNA, the CDR3 is TGTGCCAGCAGCCCCGGACTAGCGGCTACAGATACGCAGTATTTT. The chain carries TRBV7-3 and TRBJ2-3; 10 nucleotides match TRBD2. V shed 5 bases, J shed 3 bases, and the junction held 5 bases outside the gene matches. Germline CDR1 reads SGHTA; CDR2 reads FQGTGA. The CDR3 sequence is 15 residues long.

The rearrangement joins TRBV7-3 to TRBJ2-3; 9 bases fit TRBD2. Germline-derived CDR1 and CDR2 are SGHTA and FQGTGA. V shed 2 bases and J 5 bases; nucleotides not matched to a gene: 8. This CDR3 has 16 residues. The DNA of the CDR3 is TGTGCCAGCAGCTTACGCGGCGGGAGGGCGGGAGATACGCAGTATTTT. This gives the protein CASSLRGGRAGDTQYF.

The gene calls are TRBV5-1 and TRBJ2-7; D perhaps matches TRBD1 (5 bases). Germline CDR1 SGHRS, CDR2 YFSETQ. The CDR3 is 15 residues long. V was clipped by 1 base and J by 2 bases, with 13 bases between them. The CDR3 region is CASSLTQAATYEQYF. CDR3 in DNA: TGCGCCAGCAGCTTGACACAGGCCGCAACCTACGAGCAGTACTTC.

The CDR3 sequence: CASSQEWTPSSYNEQFF. As DNA, the CDR3 is TGCGCCAGCAGCCAAGAATGGACTCCCAGCTCCTACAATGAGCAGTTCTTC. This chain uses TRBV4-1 with TRBJ2-1, with D perhaps matching TRBD2 (5 bases). CDR1 is MGHRA and CDR2 is YSYEKL in the germline V gene. Trimming stripped 0 bases from V and 0 bases from J, with 12 bases between. This CDR3 contains 17 residues.

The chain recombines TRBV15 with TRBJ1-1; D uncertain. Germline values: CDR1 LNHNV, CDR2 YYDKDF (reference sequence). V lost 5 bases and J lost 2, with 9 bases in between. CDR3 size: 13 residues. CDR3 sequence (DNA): TGTGCCACCAGCGCCCACCCTAACACTGAAGCTTTCTTT. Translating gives CATSAHPNTEAFF.

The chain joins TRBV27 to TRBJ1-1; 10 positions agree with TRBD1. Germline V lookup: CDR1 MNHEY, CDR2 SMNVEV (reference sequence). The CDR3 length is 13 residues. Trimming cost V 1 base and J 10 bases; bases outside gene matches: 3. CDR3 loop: CASSLWTGGLAFF. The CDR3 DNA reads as TGTGCCAGCAGTTTATGGACAGGGGGGCTAGCTTTCTTT.

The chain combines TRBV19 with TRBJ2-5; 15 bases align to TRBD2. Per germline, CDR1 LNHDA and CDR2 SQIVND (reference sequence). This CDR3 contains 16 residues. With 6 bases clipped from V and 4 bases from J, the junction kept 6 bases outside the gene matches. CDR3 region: CASSPGLAGGIETQYF. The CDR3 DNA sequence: TGTGCCAGTAGCCCGGGACTAGCGGGGGGAATAGAGACCCAGTACTTC.

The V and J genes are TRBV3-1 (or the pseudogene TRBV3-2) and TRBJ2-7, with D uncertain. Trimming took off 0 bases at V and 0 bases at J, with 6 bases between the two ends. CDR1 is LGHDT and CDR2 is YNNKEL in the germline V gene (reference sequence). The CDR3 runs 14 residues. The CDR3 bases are TGTGCCAGCAGCCAAGACGGATTCTCCTACGAGCAGTACTTC. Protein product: CASSQDGFSYEQYF.

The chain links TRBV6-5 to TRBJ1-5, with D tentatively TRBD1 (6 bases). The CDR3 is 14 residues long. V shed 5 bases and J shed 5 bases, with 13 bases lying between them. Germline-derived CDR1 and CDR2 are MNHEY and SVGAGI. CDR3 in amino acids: CASSTRGGDQPQHF. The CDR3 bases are TGTGCCAGCAGTACCAGGGGTGGGGATCAGCCCCAGCATTTT.

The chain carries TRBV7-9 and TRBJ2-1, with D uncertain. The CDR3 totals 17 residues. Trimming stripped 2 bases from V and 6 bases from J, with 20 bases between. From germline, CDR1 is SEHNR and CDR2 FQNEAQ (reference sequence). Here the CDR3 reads CASSLLLSLGWVNEQFF. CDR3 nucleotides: TGTGCCAGCAGCTTACTACTAAGCCTAGGGTGGGTCAATGAGCAGTTCTTC.

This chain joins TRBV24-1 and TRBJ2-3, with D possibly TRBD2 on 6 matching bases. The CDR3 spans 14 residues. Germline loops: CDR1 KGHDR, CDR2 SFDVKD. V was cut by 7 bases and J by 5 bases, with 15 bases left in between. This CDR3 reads CATRPSGDGDTQYF. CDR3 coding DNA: TGTGCCACCAGGCCCTCGGGGGACGGAGATACGCAGTATTTT.

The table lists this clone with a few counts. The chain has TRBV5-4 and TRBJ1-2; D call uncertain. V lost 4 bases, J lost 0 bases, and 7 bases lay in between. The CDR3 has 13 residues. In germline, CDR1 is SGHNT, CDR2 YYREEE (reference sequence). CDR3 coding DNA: TGTGCCAGCAGCGATCATACTAACTATGGCTACACCTTC. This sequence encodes CASSDHTNYGYTF. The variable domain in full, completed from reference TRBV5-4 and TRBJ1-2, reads ETGVTQSPTHLIKTRGQQVTLRCSSQSGHNTVSWYQQALGQGPQFIFQYYREEENGRGNFPPRFSGLQFPNYSSELNVNALELDDSALYLCASSDHTNYGYTFGSGTRLTVV.

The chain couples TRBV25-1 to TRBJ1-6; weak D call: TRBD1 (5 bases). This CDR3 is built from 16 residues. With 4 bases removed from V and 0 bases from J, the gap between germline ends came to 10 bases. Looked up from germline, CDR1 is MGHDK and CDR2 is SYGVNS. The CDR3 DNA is TGTGCCAGCAGTGGGGGGACCAGCTCCTATAATTCACCCCTCCACTTT. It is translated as CASSGGTSSYNSPLHF. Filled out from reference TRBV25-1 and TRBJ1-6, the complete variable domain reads EADIYQTPRYLVIGTGKKITLECSQTMGHDKMYWYQQDPGMELHLIHYSYGVNSTEKGDLSSESTVSRIRTEHFPLTLESARPSHTSQYLCASSGGTSSYNSPLHFGNGTRLTVT.

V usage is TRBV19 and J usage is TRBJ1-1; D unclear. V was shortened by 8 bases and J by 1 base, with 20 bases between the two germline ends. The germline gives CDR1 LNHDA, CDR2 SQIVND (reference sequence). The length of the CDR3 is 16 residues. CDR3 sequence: CASGFDGQATNTEAFF. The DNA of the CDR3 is TGTGCCAGTGGCTTCGACGGCCAGGCTACGAACACTGAAGCTTTCTTT.

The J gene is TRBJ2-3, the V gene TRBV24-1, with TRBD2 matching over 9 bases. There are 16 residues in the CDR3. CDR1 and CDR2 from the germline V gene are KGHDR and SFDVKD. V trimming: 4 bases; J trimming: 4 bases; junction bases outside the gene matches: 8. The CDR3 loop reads CATSDLAGQGADTQYF. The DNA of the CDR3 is TGTGCCACCAGTGACCTAGCGGGACAAGGCGCAGATACGCAGTATTTT.